The next 18 T cell receptor beta chains were all read from a single sample in a study of blood T cell repertoires in COVID-19. The protocol was immunoSEQ multiplex PCR, while the TCRdb copy is restricted to in-frame clones and leaves out a portion. Found here are 70,000 to 90,000 clones, about 88% of them singletons; the top ten hold less than 9%. Sequencing used peripheral blood. These receptors were taken from a man aged 60 to 75 with acute or convalescent COVID-19.

V usage is TRBV18 and J usage is TRBJ1-1, with TRBD1 as a possible D gene (5 bases). Trimming left V 6 bases short and J 2 bases short, with 16 bases between. This CDR3 has 15 residues. Germline V gives CDR1 KGHSH, CDR2 LQKENI. The CDR3 sequence: CASSKRGGYNTEAFF. CDR3 DNA sequence: TGTGCCAGCTCGAAACGGGGGGGATATAACACTGAAGCTTTCTTT.

This clone showed up just a few times. The V call is TRBV6-5, the J call TRBJ2-2; 12 positions agree with TRBD2. V shed 6 bases and J 4 bases; nucleotides not matched to a gene: 3. Germline CDR1 is MNHEY and CDR2 is SVGAGI. This CDR3 comprises 15 residues. The CDR3 loop is CASRPLAGGTGELFF. The CDR3 DNA reads as TGTGCCAGCAGACCACTAGCGGGAGGCACCGGGGAGCTGTTTTTT.

The rearrangement links TRBV6-2 or TRBV6-3 to TRBJ1-5; tentatively, D is TRBD1 (5 bases). Per the germline V gene, CDR1 is MNHEY and CDR2 is SVGEGT. The CDR3 runs 13 residues. Trimming stripped 5 bases from V and 7 bases from J, with 12 bases between. CDR3 DNA sequence: TGTGCCAGCAGTCTCGACAGAGTACAGCCCCAGCATTTT. This gives the protein CASSLDRVQPQHF.

The sample holds many counts of this clone. The same CDR3 also results from other DNA sequences found in this sample. The chain employs TRBV3-1 (or the pseudogene TRBV3-2) and TRBJ1-6; D call uncertain. The CDR3 contains 14 residues. Trimming removed 3 bases from V and 0 bases from J, with 3 bases in between. The V gene's germline CDR1 is LGHDT and CDR2 YNNKEL (reference sequence). CDR3 sequence reads: CASSQSSYNSPLHF. In DNA, the CDR3 is TGTGCCAGCAGCCAGAGCTCCTATAATTCACCCCTCCACTTT.

V is TRBV19 and J is TRBJ2-2, with TRBD1 matching 8 bases. Per germline, CDR1 LNHDA and CDR2 SQIVND (reference sequence). This CDR3 has 17 amino acids. The ends lost 5 bases at V and 8 bases at J; junction bases unmatched: 16. DNA for the CDR3: TGTGCCAGTAGTCCCCCGGGCAGGGGGCGCGGTGTGGGGGAGCTGTTTTTT. Translated, it gives CASSPPGRGRGVGELFF. The full variable domain, rest sourced from reference TRBV19 and TRBJ2-2, is DGGITQSPKYLFRKEGQNVTLSCEQNLNHDAMYWYRQDPGQGLRLIYYSQIVNDFQKGDIAEGYSVSREKKESFPLTVTSAQKNPTAFYLCASSPPGRGRGVGELFFGEGSRLTVL.

The chain uses TRBV6-2 or TRBV6-3 and TRBJ1-1; 9 positions agree with TRBD1. Germline V gene sequence: CDR1 MNHEY, CDR2 SVGEGT. The length of the CDR3 is 15 residues. Trimming at V came to 5 bases and at J to 3 bases, leaving 7 bases not matched to a gene. For the CDR3, the DNA is TGTGCCAGCAGTACCGGGACAGGGAGGGACACTGAAGCTTTCTTT. Its translation is CASSTGTGRDTEAFF.

J is TRBJ1-2 and V is TRBV27, with 10 positions matching TRBD1. CDR3 length equals 15 residues. CDR1 MNHEY and CDR2 SMNVEV come from the germline V gene (reference sequence). Trimming cost V 6 bases and J 6 bases; bases outside gene matches: 10. CDR3 in DNA: TGTGCCAGCAGAAAAATCGACAGGGGGCTACATGGCTACACCTTC. This sequence encodes CASRKIDRGLHGYTF.

The V and J genes are TRBV30 and TRBJ1-6, with 8 bases lining up with TRBD1. V lost 5 bases, J lost 9 bases, and 6 bases stayed unmatched. This CDR3 has 13 amino acids. Germline V gene data show CDR1 as GTSNPN and CDR2 as SVGIG (reference sequence). The CDR3, as DNA: TGTGCCTGGGGACAGGGCTTAGGTTCACCCCTCCACTTT. Translated: CAWGQGLGSPLHF.

The V gene is TRBV30, the J gene TRBJ2-2, with unresolved D. V was trimmed by 0 bases and J by 7 bases, leaving 3 bases between them. The CDR3 sequence is 11 residues long. Germline CDR1 is GTSNPN and CDR2 is SVGIG (reference sequence). The CDR3 nucleotides are TGTGCCTGGAGTGTCTTCGGGGAGCTGTTTTTT. Protein product: CAWSVFGELFF.

This sequence joins TRBV18 and TRBJ2-7; D is perhaps TRBD2 (5 bases). Looked up from germline, CDR1 is KGHSH and CDR2 is LQKENI. The CDR3 has 14 residues. V was cut by 1 base and J by 3 bases, with 10 bases left in between. CDR3 DNA sequence: TGTGCCAGCTCACCACAAGGAGGCCGCTACGAGCAGTACTTC. Protein: CASSPQGGRYEQYF.

The genes are TRBV9 and TRBJ1-2; TRBD1 aligns across 7 bases. The trim removed 0 bases at V and 0 bases at J, leaving 2 bases unmatched. The length of the CDR3 is 15 residues. CDR1 SGDLS and CDR2 YYNGEE come from the germline V gene. DNA for the CDR3: TGTGCCAGCAGCGTAGGGGGGACAGCTAACTATGGCTACACCTTC. Encoded protein: CASSVGGTANYGYTF.

V and J are TRBV11-2 and TRBJ2-7, with 8 bases lining up with TRBD1. Germline CDR1 is SGHAT and CDR2 is FQNNGV. This CDR3 has 13 amino acids. V dropped 5 bases and J dropped 3; count of bases not matched to a gene: 3. The CDR3 loop reads CASSHGQGYEQYF. The CDR3 DNA reads TGTGCCAGCAGCCACGGACAGGGCTACGAGCAGTACTTC. The entire variable domain, with the rest obtained from reference TRBV11-2 and TRBJ2-7, is as follows: EAGVAQSPRYKIIEKRQSVAFWCNPISGHATLYWYQQILGQGPKLLIQFQNNGVVDDSQLPKDRFSAERLKGVDSTLKIQPAKLEDSAVYLCASSHGQGYEQYFGPGTRLTVT.

The CDR3, as DNA: TGTGCCAGCAGCCAAGCAACCCTAGCGGGAAACACCGGGGAGCTGTTTTTT. Its protein product is CASSQATLAGNTGELFF. The V and J genes are TRBV3-1 (or the pseudogene TRBV3-2) and TRBJ2-2; TRBD2 matches at 9 bases. The CDR3 sequence is 17 residues long. Germline V gives CDR1 LGHDT, CDR2 YNNKEL (reference sequence). The ends lost 1 base at V and 2 bases at J; junction bases unmatched: 5.

J is TRBJ2-7 and V is TRBV3-1 (or the pseudogene TRBV3-2), with a possible D match to TRBD1 (6 bases). Trimming shortened V by 5 bases and J by 5 bases, and 19 bases separated the two germline ends. Germline values: CDR1 LGHDT, CDR2 YNNKEL (reference sequence). CDR3 length: 15 amino acids. The CDR3 reads CASSGTKGVLDEQYF. CDR3 sequence (DNA): TGTGCCAGCAGCGGGACAAAGGGCGTTCTGGACGAGCAGTACTTC.

This clone showed up just a few times. The chain employs TRBV29-1 and TRBJ1-1; 9 bases agree with TRBD1. The V segment lost 7 bases and the J segment 4 bases; nucleotides outside the gene matches: 4. The CDR3 extends over 12 amino acids. Germline V gene data show CDR1 as SQVTM and CDR2 as ANQGSEA. The CDR3: CSAEDRGTEAFF. The CDR3 region has the DNA TGCAGCGCCGAGGACAGGGGCACTGAAGCTTTCTTT.

This clone was counted a few times. The genes are TRBV5-1 and TRBJ1-1; 7 bases are a match to TRBD1. Germline trimming cut 0 bases from V and 7 bases from J; bases unmatched to any gene: 3. Germline lookup yields CDR1 SGHRS and CDR2 YFSETQ. The length of the CDR3 is 13 residues. The CDR3 loop is CASSLEGAFEAFF. The CDR3 DNA is TGCGCCAGCAGCTTGGAGGGGGCGTTTGAAGCTTTCTTT.

The CDR3 DNA follows: TGCGCCAGCAGCTTGGGGACAGGGTACTATGGCTACACCTTC. It is translated as CASSLGTGYYGYTF. The genes are TRBV5-1 and TRBJ1-2; 8 nucleotides align to TRBD1. CDR3 length: 14 residues. CDR1 and CDR2 from the germline V gene are SGHRS and YFSETQ. The V and J ends lost 0 bases and 3 bases, in that order; junction bases with no gene match: 1. Full variable domain (rest looked up from reference TRBV5-1 and TRBJ1-2): KAGVTQTPRYLIKTRGQQVTLSCSPISGHRSVSWYQQTPGQGLQFLFEYFSETQRNKGNFPGRFSGRQFSNSRSEMNVSTLELGDSALYLCASSLGTGYYGYTFGSGTRLTVV.

The chain recombines TRBV9 with TRBJ2-2; TRBD2 matches 12 bases. The junction had 6 bases not matched to a gene; V was cut back by 3 bases and J by 6 bases. This CDR3 region has 16 residues. CDR1 SGDLS and CDR2 YYNGEE come from the germline V gene. The DNA for the CDR3 is TGTGCCAGCAGCGCACCTAGCGGGGGGGCCGCCGGGGAGCTGTTTTTT. It is translated as CASSAPSGGAAGELFF.